Given below is one T cell receptor (beta chain) in context. The data are from a study of T cell changes during pregnancy in multiple sclerosis. Profiling relied on immunoSEQ multiplex PCR, and the TCRdb table lists in-frame clones only, not all of them. The sample holds approximately 68,000 clones, 91% seen once. Between the trimmed V and J ends, which lost 0 bases and 0 bases, there was a span of 15 bases. The CDR3 totals 18 residues. Germline-derived CDR1 and CDR2 are LNHDA and SQIVND (reference sequence). The clonotype comes from a female donor in good health, enrolled as a control in a pregnancy study. The J gene is TRBJ1-5, the V gene TRBV19; no definite D call. The sequences come from peripheral blood, collected in the third trimester of pregnancy. The CDR3 loop reads CASSIDLKQFYSNQPQHF. The CDR3 DNA follows: TGTGCCAGTAGTATAGATCTGAAACAGTTTTATAGCAATCAGCCCCAGCATTTT.